The 15 T cell receptor beta chains presented below share a single source sample, sequenced in a study of blood T cells in healthy people across ages. A sample-barcoded 5' primer and a J-beta primer mix were used in a second PCR of roughly 7 to 11 cycles. Using its own MiXCR run on the 5' RACE reads, TCRdb lists one record per CDR3 protein. The table includes hundreds of thousands of distinct CDR3 sequences, about 30% detected once. Sequenced: blood. These receptors all come from an elderly woman in good health.

This clonotype was seen a few times. A read error may be the cause here, since a much bigger clone is one base away. The rearrangement links TRBV20-1 to TRBJ2-5; TRBD2 aligns across 8 bases. The V gene's germline CDR1 is DFQATT and CDR2 SNEGSKA (reference sequence). CDR3 size: 16 residues. V gave up 3 bases and J gave up 11 bases; unmatched junction bases: 20. The CDR3: CSASSQGAGAGNEQYF. CDR3 coding DNA: TGCAGTGCTAGCTCTCAGGGAGCGGGGGCGGGGAATGAGCAGTACTTC.

This clonotype was counted ten times or more. V is TRBV7-9 and J is TRBJ2-1; possibly TRBD1 for D (6 bases). V was pared by 3 bases and J by 8 bases, with 11 bases between. The V gene's germline CDR1 is SEHNR and CDR2 FQNEAQ (reference sequence). The CDR3 runs to 13 residues. CDR3 nucleotides: TGTGCCAGCAGCTTGGGGGCTTGGGATGAGCAGTTCTTC. It yields the protein CASSLGAWDEQFF. Full variable domain (remainder filled in from reference TRBV7-9 and TRBJ2-1): DTGVSQNPRHKITKRGQNVTFRCDPISEHNRLYWYRQTLGQGPEFLTYFQNEAQLEKSRLLSDRFSAERPKGSFSTLEIQRTEQGDSAMYLCASSLGAWDEQFFGPGTRLTVL.

This clonotype was counted between two and nine times. The chain recombines TRBV19 with TRBJ2-2; possibly TRBD1 or TRBD2 for D (5 bases each). The ends were cut back, 9 bases at V and 1 base at J, with 12 bases in the middle. Germline CDR1 LNHDA, CDR2 SQIVND (reference sequence). This CDR3 has 14 residues. This CDR3 reads CASVRDGNTGELFF. CDR3 sequence (DNA): TGTGCCAGCGTTAGGGACGGGAACACCGGGGAGCTGTTTTTT.

The chain links TRBV6-5 to TRBJ1-1, with D maybe TRBD1 (5 bases). The CDR3 has 17 amino acids. Between the trimmed V and J ends, which lost 0 bases and 3 bases, there was a span of 17 bases. Germline CDR1 MNHEY, CDR2 SVGAGI. CDR3 loop: CASSYSAGIAVDTEAFF. The CDR3 bases are TGTGCCAGCAGTTACTCGGCAGGGATCGCGGTGGACACTGAAGCTTTCTTT.

This clonotype occurred many times. This chain connects TRBV10-3 to TRBJ2-3, with D perhaps TRBD1 or TRBD2 (5 bases each). The germline V and J ends were trimmed by 10 bases and 0 bases, with 23 bases remaining between them. The CDR3 runs 17 residues. The V gene's germline CDR1 is ENHRY and CDR2 SYGVKD. CDR3 coding DNA: TGTGCCACGTCTGAGGGGTTAAGCGGACCTAGCACAGATACGCAGTATTTT. Amino acids: CATSEGLSGPSTDTQYF.

The rearrangement links TRBV4-1 to TRBJ2-5; 8 bases align to TRBD2. Judging by the DNA end, TRBJ2-7 fits better; the J call may be wrong. Per germline, CDR1 MGHRA and CDR2 YSYEKL. This CDR3 spans 17 amino acids. This CDR3 is CASSQDFSGKSYYEQYF. CDR3 in DNA: TGCGCCAGCAGCCAAGATTTTAGCGGGAAGAGTTACTACGAGCAGTACTTC.

As for this clonotype: At one of its ends the junction is not consistent with the germline gene, which may arise from a read error. V usage is TRBV30 and J usage is TRBJ1-1; 7 bases are shared with TRBD1. From germline, CDR1 is GTSNPN and CDR2 SVGIG (reference sequence). The CDR3 extends over 13 amino acids. The CDR3 bases are TGTGCCTGGAGTCCTCGGACAGGCACTGAAACTTTCTTT. Residues: CAWSPRTGTETFF. The complete variable domain, with remaining parts taken from reference TRBV30 and TRBJ1-1, reads SQTIHQWPATLVQPVGSPLSLECTVEGTSNPNLYWYRQAAGRGLQLLFYSVGIGQISSEVPQNLSASRPQDRQFILSSKKLLLSDSGFYLCAWSPRTGTETFFGQGTRLTVV.

The chain carries TRBV7-2 and TRBJ1-2; unclear D gene. Trimming pared 5 bases from V and 4 bases from J, leaving 23 bases between. The CDR3 sequence is 17 residues long. Germline V gene sequence: CDR1 SGHTA, CDR2 FQGNSA. The CDR3 DNA reads TGTGCCAGCAGCCGAGTCGGTAGGCCGGTCCCCCCCTATGGCTACACCTTC. Translated: CASSRVGRPVPPYGYTF.

Worth noting for this clonotype: This may arise from a read error, as a much more abundant clone is one base away. The chain employs TRBV7-3 and TRBJ2-5, with 13 bases matching TRBD2. CDR1 SGHTA and CDR2 FQGTGA come from the germline V gene. J gave up 11 bases and V 4 bases, and 10 bases lay outside the gene matches. The CDR3 length is 15 residues. The CDR3 spells CASSSTSGGADEQYF. The CDR3 bases are TGTGCCAGCAGCTCTACTAGCGGGGGGGCCGATGAGCAGTACTTC.

The chain has TRBV6-1 and TRBJ2-1; D perhaps matches TRBD1 (7 bases). The CDR3 has 16 residues. CDR1 and CDR2 from the germline V gene are MNHNS and SASEGT. Trimming shortened V by 4 bases and J by 6 bases, and 19 bases separated the two germline ends. As DNA, the CDR3 is TGTGCCAGCAGTGTAAGCGACAGGGCCGGGGGCAATGAGCAGTTCTTC. Translated, it gives CASSVSDRAGGNEQFF.

This clonotype was counted a few times. The chain has TRBV20-1 and TRBJ2-1; perhaps D is TRBD1 or TRBD2 (6 bases each). The CDR3 runs 11 residues. Trimming stripped 4 bases from V and 10 bases from J, with 11 bases between. Germline assignment: CDR1 DFQATT and CDR2 SNEGSKA (reference sequence). CDR3 bases: TGCAGTGCTACCGGAGGGGGAGAGCAGTTCTTC. Translating it yields CSATGGGEQFF.

For this clonotype: This sequence may be a read error, since a much larger clone differs from it by one base. The chain couples TRBV7-2 to TRBJ1-2, with 8 positions matching TRBD1. From germline, CDR1 is SGHTA and CDR2 FQGNSA. This CDR3 is 16 amino acids long. V gave up 1 base and J gave up 4 bases; unmatched junction bases: 8. The CDR3 DNA is TGTGCCAGCAGCTTAGTGGGGCAGGGGGCGGGCTATGGCTACACCTTC. Its translation is CASSLVGQGAGYGYTF.

The chain employs TRBV20-1 and TRBJ2-1; possible D gene TRBD2, 6 bases. The ends were cut back, 5 bases at V and 3 bases at J, with 14 bases in the middle. The CDR3 extends over 14 amino acids. In germline, CDR1 is DFQATT, CDR2 SNEGSKA (reference sequence). CDR3 amino acids: CSAVPGVYYNEQFF. The CDR3 DNA sequence: TGCAGTGCTGTACCGGGAGTTTACTACAATGAGCAGTTCTTC.

This clonotype was seen only once. A junction end diverges from the germline sequence, so it may reflect a read error. The chain couples TRBV20-1 to TRBJ2-5, with 8 bases identical to TRBD2. This CDR3 is built from 16 residues. Germline values: CDR1 DFQATT, CDR2 SNEGSKA (reference sequence). The CDR3, as DNA: TGTAGTGCTAGAGATGGCGGCGGGGGGTCCGCAGAGACCCAGTACTTC. It translates to CSARDGGGGSAETQYF.

This clonotype occurred many times. The chain employs TRBV6-1 and TRBJ2-1; D is unresolved. CDR1 MNHNS and CDR2 SASEGT come from the germline V gene. With 4 bases removed from V and 0 bases from J, the gap between germline ends came to 16 bases. The CDR3 contains 17 residues. The CDR3 coding sequence is TGTGCCAGCAGTGGGTCGCCAGTCTCAAGCTCCTACAATGAGCAGTTCTTC. Amino acid sequence: CASSGSPVSSSYNEQFF.